This T cell receptor beta chain was sequenced in a study of persistence of HIV-infected CD4 T cells. Study-wide results and caveats: Bulk TCR data could not be restricted to HIV-1-infected CMV-responding cells. Compared with CD3/CD28-stimulated cells, CMV- and Gag-responding cells showed lower TCRbeta richness.

This nonspecific control used anti-CD3/anti-CD28 bead stimulation of CD4+ T cells. CD4+ T cells upregulating both CD40 ligand and CD69 were sorted as responding cells. These HIV-1-infected adults initiated suppressive ART in chronic infection. In germline, CDR1 is MNHEY, CDR2 SVGEGT. Trimming removed 5 bases from V and 4 bases from J; junction bases left unmatched: 4. The CDR3 extends over 13 amino acids. This clone was detected only a few times. Its antigen is currently unknown. The libraries were made with immunoSEQ version 4 in survey mode. Using immunoSEQ multiplex PCR, the repertoire was profiled, and TCRdb retains in-frame clones only, with some absent. The repertoire holds 40,000 to 55,000 clones, with about nine tenths as singletons.

The origin of this receptor is an adult woman with HIV who was CMV-seropositive. The chain employs TRBV6-2 or TRBV6-3 and TRBJ2-5, with TRBD2 matching over 7 bases. Here the sequenced sample was CD4+ T cells sorted from PBMCs after roughly 18-hour stimulation, taken from a patient who received antiretroviral therapy. Here the CDR3 reads CASSAGGRETQYF. The CDR3, as DNA: TGTGCCAGCAGTGCCGGGGGGAGAGAGACCCAGTACTTC.